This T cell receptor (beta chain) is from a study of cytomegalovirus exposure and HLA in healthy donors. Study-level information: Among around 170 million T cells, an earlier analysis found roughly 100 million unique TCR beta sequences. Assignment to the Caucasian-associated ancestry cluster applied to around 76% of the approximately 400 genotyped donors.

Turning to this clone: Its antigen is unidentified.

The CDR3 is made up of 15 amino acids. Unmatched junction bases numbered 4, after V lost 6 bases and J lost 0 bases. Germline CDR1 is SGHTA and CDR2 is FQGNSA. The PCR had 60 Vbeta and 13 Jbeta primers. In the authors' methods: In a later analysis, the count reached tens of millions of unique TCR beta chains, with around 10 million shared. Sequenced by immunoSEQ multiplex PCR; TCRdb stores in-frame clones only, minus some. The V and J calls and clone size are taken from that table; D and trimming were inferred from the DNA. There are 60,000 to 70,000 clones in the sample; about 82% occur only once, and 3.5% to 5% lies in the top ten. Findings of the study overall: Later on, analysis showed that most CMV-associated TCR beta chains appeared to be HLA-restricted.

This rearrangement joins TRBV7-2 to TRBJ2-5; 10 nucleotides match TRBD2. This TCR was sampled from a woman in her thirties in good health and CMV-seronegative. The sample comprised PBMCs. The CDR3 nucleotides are TGTGCCAGCAGGCCAACTAGCGGGGACCAAGAGACCCAGTACTTC. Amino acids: CASRPTSGDQETQYF.